The TCR beta chain described here comes from a study of regulatory T cells in long-lasting Graves disease. Study results and caveats: The analysis examined peripheral blood only and excluded thyroid tissue. TCR diversity was lower in persistent than newly diagnosed Graves' disease.

The sample's time point: persistent/refractory GD, antithyroid drugs over 5 years with positive TRAb. With RNA extracted from PBMCs as input, the TCR library was made. Building the TCR beta libraries relied on iRepertoire HTBI primers, and CDR3 regions underwent Arm-PCR. Using its own MiXCR run on the multiplex PCR reads, TCRdb lists one record per CDR3 protein. The sample has roughly 400,000 distinct CDR3 sequences; 20% to 25% are singletons. On this clonotype itself: What it recognizes is unknown.

Germline V gene sequence: CDR1 SGHRS, CDR2 YFSETQ. With 3 bases clipped from V and 8 bases from J, the junction kept 4 bases outside the gene matches. This CDR3 has 13 residues. The receptor was isolated from a female donor with Graves disease. The specimen was peripheral blood mononuclear cells (PBMCs), collected when the disease was refractory, from a patient treated with antithyroid drugs. The rearrangement joins TRBV5-1 to TRBJ2-1; TRBD2 aligns across 8 bases. CDR3 in amino acids: CASSSGLEHEQFF. The CDR3 DNA reads TGCGCCAGCAGCTCGGGACTAGAGCATGAGCAGTTCTTC.